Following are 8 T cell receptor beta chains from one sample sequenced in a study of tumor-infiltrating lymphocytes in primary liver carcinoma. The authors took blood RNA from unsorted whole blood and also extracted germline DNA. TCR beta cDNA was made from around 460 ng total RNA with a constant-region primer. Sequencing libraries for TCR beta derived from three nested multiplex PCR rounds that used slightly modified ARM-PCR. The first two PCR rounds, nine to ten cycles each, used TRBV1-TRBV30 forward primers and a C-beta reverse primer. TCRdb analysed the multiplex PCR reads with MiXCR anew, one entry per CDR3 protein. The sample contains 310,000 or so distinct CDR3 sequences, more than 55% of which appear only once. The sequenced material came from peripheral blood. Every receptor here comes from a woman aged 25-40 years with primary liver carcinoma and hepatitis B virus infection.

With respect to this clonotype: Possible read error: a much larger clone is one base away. The CDR3 sequence is CASTDLHSNQPQHF. The CDR3 DNA follows: TGTGCCAGCACTGATCTTCATAGCAATCAGCCCCAGCATTTT. V and J are TRBV6-1 and TRBJ1-5; D is ambiguous. This CDR3 contains 14 residues. Trimming removed 7 bases at V and 0 bases at J, with 10 bases between. Germline V gene lookup returns CDR1 MNHNS and CDR2 SASEGT.

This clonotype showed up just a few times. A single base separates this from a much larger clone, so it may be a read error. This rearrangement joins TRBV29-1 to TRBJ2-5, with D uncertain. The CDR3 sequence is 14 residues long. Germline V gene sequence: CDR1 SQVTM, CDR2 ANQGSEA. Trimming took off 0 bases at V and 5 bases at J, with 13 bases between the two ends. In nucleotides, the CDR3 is TGCAGCGTTGAAGACAGATCCATCCATGAGACCCAGTACTTC. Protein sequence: CSVEDRSIHETQYF.

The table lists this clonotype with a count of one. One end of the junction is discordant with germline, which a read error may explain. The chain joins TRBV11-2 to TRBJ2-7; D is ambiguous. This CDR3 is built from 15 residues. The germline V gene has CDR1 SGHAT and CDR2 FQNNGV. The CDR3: CGSSLSASQTYEQYF. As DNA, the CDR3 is TGTGGCAGCAGCTTAAGTGCCAGCCAAACCTACGAGCAGTACTTC. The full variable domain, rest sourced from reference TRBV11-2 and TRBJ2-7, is EAGVAQSPRYKIIEKRQSVAFWCNPISGHATLYWYQQILGQGPKLLIQFQNNGVVDDSQLPKDRFSAERLKGVDSTLKIQPAKLEDSAVYLCGSSLSASQTYEQYFGPGTRLTVT.

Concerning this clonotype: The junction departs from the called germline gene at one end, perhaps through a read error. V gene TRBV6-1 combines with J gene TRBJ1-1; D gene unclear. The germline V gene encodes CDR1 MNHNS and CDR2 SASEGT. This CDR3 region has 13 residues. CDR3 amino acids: CVSSGLGNTEAFF. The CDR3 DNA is TGTGTCAGCAGTGGGTTGGGGAACACAGAAGCTTTCTTT.

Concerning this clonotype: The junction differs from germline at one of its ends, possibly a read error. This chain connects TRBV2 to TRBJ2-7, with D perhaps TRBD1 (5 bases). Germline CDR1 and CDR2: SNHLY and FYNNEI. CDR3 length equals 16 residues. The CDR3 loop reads CVSSGRGNGASYEQYF. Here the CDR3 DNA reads TGTGTCAGCAGTGGAAGGGGCAACGGAGCCTCCTACGAGCAGTACTTC.

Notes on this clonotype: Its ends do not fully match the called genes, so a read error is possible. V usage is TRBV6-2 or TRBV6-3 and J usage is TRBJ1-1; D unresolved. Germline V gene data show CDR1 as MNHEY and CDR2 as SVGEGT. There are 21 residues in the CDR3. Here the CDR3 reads CVSSYLMQFSSGAGSNTEAFF. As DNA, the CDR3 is TGTGTCAGCAGTTACTTGATGCAGTTCAGCTCTGGTGCGGGCTCAAATACTGAAGCTTTCTTT.

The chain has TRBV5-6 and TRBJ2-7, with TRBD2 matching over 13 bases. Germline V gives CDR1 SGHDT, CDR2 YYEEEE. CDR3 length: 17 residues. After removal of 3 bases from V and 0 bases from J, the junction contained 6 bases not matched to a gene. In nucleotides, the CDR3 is TGTGCCAGCAGCTGGGGACTAGCGGGATGGAGCTCCTACGAGCAGTACTTC. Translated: CASSWGLAGWSSYEQYF. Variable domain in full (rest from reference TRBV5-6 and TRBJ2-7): DAGVTQSPTHLIKTRGQQVTLRCSPKSGHDTVSWYQQALGQGPQFIFQYYEEEERQRGNFPDRFSGHQFPNYSSELNVNALLLGDSALYLCASSWGLAGWSSYEQYFGPGTRLTVT.

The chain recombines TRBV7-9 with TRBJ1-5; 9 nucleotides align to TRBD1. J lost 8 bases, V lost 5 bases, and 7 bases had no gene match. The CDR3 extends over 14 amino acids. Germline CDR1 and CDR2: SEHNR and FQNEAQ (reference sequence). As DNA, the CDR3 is TGTGCCAGCAGCCTTACAGGGGGCCAAGAGCCCCAGCATTTT. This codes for CASSLTGGQEPQHF.